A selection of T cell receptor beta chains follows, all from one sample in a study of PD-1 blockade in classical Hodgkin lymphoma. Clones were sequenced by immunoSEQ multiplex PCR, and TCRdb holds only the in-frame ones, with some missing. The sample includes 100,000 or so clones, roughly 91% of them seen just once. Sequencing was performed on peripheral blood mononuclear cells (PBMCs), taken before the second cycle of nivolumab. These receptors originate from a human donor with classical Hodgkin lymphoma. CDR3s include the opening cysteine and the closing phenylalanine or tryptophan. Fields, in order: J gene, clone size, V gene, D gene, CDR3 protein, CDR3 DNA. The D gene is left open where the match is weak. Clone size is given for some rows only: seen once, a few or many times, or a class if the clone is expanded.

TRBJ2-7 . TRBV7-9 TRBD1 CASISGQGTHEQYF TGTGCCAGCATCTCAGGACAGGGAACGCACGAGCAGTACTTC
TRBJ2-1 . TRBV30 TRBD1 CAWSVGTVIYNEQFF TGTGCCTGGAGTGTAGGGACAGTCATCTACAATGAGCAGTTCTTC
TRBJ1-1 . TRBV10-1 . CASSGYRVPNTEAFF TGCGCCAGCAGTGGTTACAGGGTACCGAACACTGAAGCTTTCTTT
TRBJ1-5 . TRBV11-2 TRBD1 CASSPTGVGAQHF TGTGCCAGCAGTCCAACAGGGGTGGGGGCCCAGCATTTT
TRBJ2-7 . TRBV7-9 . CAIESRSYEQYF TGTGCCATCGAGTCTCGATCCTACGAGCAGTACTTC
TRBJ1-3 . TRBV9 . CASSVGATSGNTIYF TGTGCCAGCAGCGTAGGGGCAACCTCTGGAAACACCATATATTTT
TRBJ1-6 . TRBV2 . CASTVYTGMNSYNSPLHF TGTGCCAGCACCGTGTATACAGGGATGAACTCCTATAATTCACCCCTCCACTTT
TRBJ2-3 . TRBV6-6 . CASSLGSSQADTQYF TGTGCCAGCAGTTTGGGCAGCTCACAGGCAGATACGCAGTATTTT
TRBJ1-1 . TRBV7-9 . CASSINRNTEAFF TGTGCCAGCAGCATAAACAGGAACACTGAAGCTTTCTTT
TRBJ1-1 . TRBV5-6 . CASSLQGGVTEAFF TGTGCCAGCAGCTTGCAGGGAGGGGTCACTGAAGCTTTCTTT
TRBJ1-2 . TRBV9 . CASSVQGLIIDGYTF TGTGCCAGCAGCGTGCAGGGGCTCATTATAGATGGCTACACCTTC
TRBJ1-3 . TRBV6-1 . CASSGGRISGNTIYF TGTGCCAGCAGTGGAGGCAGAATCTCTGGAAACACCATATATTTT
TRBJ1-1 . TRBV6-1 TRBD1 CASGGTGGYRTEAFF TGTGCCAGCGGAGGGACAGGGGGCTATCGGACTGAAGCTTTCTTT
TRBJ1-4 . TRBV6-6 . CASSYREPATNEKLFF TGTGCCAGCAGTTACCGGGAGCCAGCAACTAATGAAAAACTGTTTTTT
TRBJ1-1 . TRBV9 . CASSVDINTEAFF TGTGCCAGCAGCGTAGATATAAACACTGAAGCTTTCTTT
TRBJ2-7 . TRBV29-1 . CSVVRASTYEQYF TGCAGCGTTGTACGGGCTAGCACCTACGAGCAGTACTTC
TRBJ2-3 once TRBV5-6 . CASTLQGATDTQYF TGTGCCAGTACACTTCAGGGTGCCACAGATACGCAGTATTTT
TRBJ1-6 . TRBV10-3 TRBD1 CAISDRQGAESPLHF TGTGCCATCAGTGACCGACAGGGGGCGGAATCACCCCTCCACTTT
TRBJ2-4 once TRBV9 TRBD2 CASSVGAGVAKNIQYF TGTGCCAGCAGCGTAGGAGCGGGGGTTGCCAAAAACATTCAGTACTTC
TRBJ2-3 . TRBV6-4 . CASSHSPGWGTDTQYF TGTGCCAGCAGCCACAGCCCGGGATGGGGCACAGATACGCAGTATTTT
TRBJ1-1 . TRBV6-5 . CASSYAGQNLGEAFF TGTGCCAGCAGTTACGCCGGACAAAACCTCGGTGAAGCTTTCTTT
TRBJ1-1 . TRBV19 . CASSIGQTAGAFF TGTGCCAGTAGTATAGGACAGACGGCTGGAGCTTTCTTT
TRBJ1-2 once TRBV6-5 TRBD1 CASRISRTGFYGYTF TGTGCCAGCAGGATCTCCAGGACAGGGTTCTATGGCTACACCTTC
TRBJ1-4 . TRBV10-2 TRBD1 CASSENRGEGEKLFF TGCGCCAGCAGTGAAAACAGGGGAGAGGGGGAAAAACTGTTTTTT
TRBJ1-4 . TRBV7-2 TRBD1 CASSLEAAGGTTNEKLFF TGTGCCAGCAGCTTAGAGGCGGCAGGGGGCACAACTAATGAAAAACTGTTTTTT
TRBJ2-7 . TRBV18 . CASSPDYEQYF TGTGCCAGCTCGCCAGATTACGAGCAGTACTTC
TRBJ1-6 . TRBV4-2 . CASSQERHENSPLHF TGTGCCAGCAGCCAAGAAAGGCACGAAAATTCACCCCTCCACTTT
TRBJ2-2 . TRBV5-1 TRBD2 CASSLVLAGVNTGELFF TGCGCCAGCAGCTTGGTTCTAGCGGGGGTTAACACCGGGGAGCTGTTTTTT
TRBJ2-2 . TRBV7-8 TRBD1 CASSPGTGVGTGELFF TGTGCCAGCAGCCCGGGGACAGGGGTAGGAACCGGGGAGCTGTTTTTT
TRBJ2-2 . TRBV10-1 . CASSDWTSSNTGELFF TGCGCCAGCAGTGACTGGACATCCTCGAACACCGGGGAGCTGTTTTTT
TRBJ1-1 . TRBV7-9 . CASSPRVGGLNTEAFF TGTGCCAGCAGCCCACGGGTGGGAGGGTTGAACACTGAAGCTTTCTTT
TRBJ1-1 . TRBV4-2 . CASSQVGTNTEAFF TGTGCCAGCAGCCAAGTCGGGACGAACACTGAAGCTTTCTTT
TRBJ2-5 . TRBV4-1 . CASSRGMMETQYF TGCGCCAGCAGCCGGGGAATGATGGAGACCCAGTACTTC